One TCR beta chain is described in this entry. What it binds is not known. One junction end disagrees with the germline gene, perhaps due to a read error. These data are taken from a study of tumor-infiltrating lymphocytes in primary liver carcinoma. Constant-region priming of roughly 0.45 ug total RNA yielded TCR beta cDNA. Construction of TCR beta libraries relied on three successive nested multiplex PCR rounds employing slightly modified ARM-PCR. TRBV1-TRBV30 forward primers paired with a C-beta reverse primer drove the first two PCR rounds, about 10 cycles each. TCRdb recomputed calls from the multiplex PCR reads with MiXCR, one row per CDR3 protein. The table includes about 20,000 distinct CDR3 sequences, roughly 78% detected once. Study results and limitations: Less overlap was seen in tumor-adjacent and tumor-blood pairs than in tumor region pairs.

Bulk tissue was left unsorted, and RNA and DNA were co-extracted from 20-30 mg of it. No patient had received treatment, and all had chronic HBV infection. Germline CDR1 and CDR2: SGHAT and FQNNGV. The CDR3 covers 13 residues. The sequenced material came from liver tumor tissue from sampling region 1. Subset here: tumor region T1, superior pole. The clonotype comes from a man aged 40-49 years with primary liver carcinoma and hepatitis B virus infection. The genes are TRBV11-2 and TRBJ1-2; D uncertain. The chain's CDR3 is CASSLGSNYGYTF. The DNA for the CDR3 is TGTGCCAGCAGCTTGGGATCTAACTATGGGTACACCTTC.